This is a list of T cell receptor beta chains from one sample in a study of CD8 T cells in ankylosing spondylitis. Each CDR3 protein is one row after TCRdb ran MiXCR on the 5' RACE reads. The sample includes approximately 300,000 distinct CDR3 sequences, roughly 20% of them seen just once. Material: blood, either unsorted or a sorted T cell fraction (not recorded which). The source is a female donor with ankylosing spondylitis or in good health (not recorded which). CDR3s include the opening cysteine and the closing phenylalanine or tryptophan. D genes are given only for firm matches. Size is stated for part of the rows, as once, few or many counts, or as a class when the clone is expanded.

cdr3_aa: CASSQGTSGSLNEQFF
cdr3_nt: TGTGCCAGCAGCCAAGGGACTAGCGGGAGTCTCAATGAGCAGTTCTTC
j_call: TRBJ2-1
clone_size: many
d_call: TRBD2
v_call: TRBV4-2

cdr3_aa: CSVVSGSTDTQYF
cdr3_nt: TGCAGCGTTGTGAGCGGGAGTACAGATACGCAGTATTTT
j_call: TRBJ2-3
clone_size: many
d_call: TRBD2
v_call: TRBV29-1

cdr3_aa: CASSHRGLAGKVNEQFF
cdr3_nt: TGTGCCAGCAGTCACCGTGGGCTAGCGGGAAAGGTCAATGAGCAGTTCTTC
j_call: TRBJ2-1
clone_size: NA
d_call: TRBD2
v_call: TRBV7-8

cdr3_aa: CASSLDISYSEQFF
cdr3_nt: TGTGCCAGCAGCTTGGACATCTCCTACAGTGAGCAGTTCTTC
j_call: TRBJ2-1
clone_size: NA
d_call: NA
v_call: TRBV7-2

cdr3_aa: CASSFSRKAFF
cdr3_nt: TGTGCCAGCAGTTTTTCTAGGAAAGCTTTCTTT
j_call: TRBJ1-1
clone_size: many
d_call: NA
v_call: TRBV12-3/TRBV12-4

cdr3_aa: CASSPPPGTEAFF
cdr3_nt: TGTGCCAGCAGTCCCCCCCCGGGCACTGAAGCTTTCTTT
j_call: TRBJ1-1
clone_size: few
d_call: NA
v_call: TRBV12-3/TRBV12-4

cdr3_aa: CASSPGTGATIYF
cdr3_nt: TGTGCCAGCAGCCCCGGGACAGGGGCCACCATATATTTT
j_call: TRBJ1-3
clone_size: NA
d_call: TRBD1
v_call: TRBV28

cdr3_aa: CASRHTGTVSYEQYF
cdr3_nt: TGTGCCAGCAGACACACAGGGACGGTCTCCTACGAGCAGTACTTC
j_call: TRBJ2-7
clone_size: few
d_call: NA
v_call: TRBV28

cdr3_aa: CAWSGRETQYF
cdr3_nt: TGTGCCTGGAGTGGTCGAGAGACCCAGTACTTC
j_call: TRBJ2-5
clone_size: few
d_call: NA
v_call: TRBV30

cdr3_aa: CASSLGKQETQYF
cdr3_nt: TGCGCCAGCAGCTTGGGAAAGCAAGAGACCCAGTACTTC
j_call: TRBJ2-5
clone_size: few
d_call: NA
v_call: TRBV5-1

cdr3_aa: CASTKGQSSYEQYF
cdr3_nt: TGTGCCAGCACCAAGGGACAGAGCTCCTACGAGCAGTACTTC
j_call: TRBJ2-7
clone_size: few
d_call: TRBD1
v_call: TRBV12-3/TRBV12-4

cdr3_aa: CAISEQGQGNTGELFF
cdr3_nt: TGTGCCATCAGTGAGCAGGGACAGGGGAACACCGGGGAGCTGTTTTTT
j_call: TRBJ2-2
clone_size: NA
d_call: TRBD1
v_call: TRBV10-3

cdr3_aa: CASSRTGINEQFF
cdr3_nt: TGCGCCAGCAGCAGGACGGGAATCAATGAGCAGTTCTTC
j_call: TRBJ2-1
clone_size: NA
d_call: NA
v_call: TRBV4-3

cdr3_aa: CATKSTGLETGTQYF
cdr3_nt: TGTGCCACCAAGTCAACGGGACTAGAGACGGGGACCCAGTACTTC
j_call: TRBJ2-5
clone_size: few
d_call: TRBD2
v_call: TRBV10-3

cdr3_aa: CASSEGGREQYF
cdr3_nt: TGTGCCAGCAGTGAAGGGGGTCGGGAGCAGTACTTC
j_call: TRBJ2-7
clone_size: NA
d_call: NA
v_call: TRBV6-1

cdr3_aa: CASSQLRGGSYNEQFF
cdr3_nt: TGTGCCAGCAGCCAATTACGGGGAGGTTCCTACAATGAGCAGTTCTTC
j_call: TRBJ2-1
clone_size: few
d_call: NA
v_call: TRBV14

cdr3_aa: CASRLGQLGYTF
cdr3_nt: TGTGCCAGCAGACTGGGACAGCTTGGCTACACCTTC
j_call: TRBJ1-2
clone_size: NA
d_call: TRBD1
v_call: TRBV6-5

cdr3_aa: CSVFSVGNEQFF
cdr3_nt: TGCAGCGTCTTCTCGGTAGGCAATGAGCAGTTCTTC
j_call: TRBJ2-1
clone_size: few
d_call: NA
v_call: TRBV29-1

cdr3_aa: CAISGTSGETQYF
cdr3_nt: TGTGCCATCAGTGGGACTAGTGGAGAGACCCAGTACTTC
j_call: TRBJ2-5
clone_size: NA
d_call: TRBD2
v_call: TRBV10-3

cdr3_aa: CASSQQDTEAFF
cdr3_nt: TGTGCCAGCAGTCAACAGGACACTGAAGCTTTCTTT
j_call: TRBJ1-1
clone_size: few
d_call: NA
v_call: TRBV6-6

cdr3_aa: CATSSWTLESDTQYF
cdr3_nt: TGTGCCACCAGCAGCTGGACTTTAGAGTCAGATACGCAGTATTTT
j_call: TRBJ2-3
clone_size: NA
d_call: NA
v_call: TRBV15

cdr3_aa: CASSLELSSGANVLTF
cdr3_nt: TGTGCCAGCAGCTTAGAACTCTCCTCTGGGGCCAACGTCCTGACTTTC
j_call: TRBJ2-6
clone_size: NA
d_call: NA
v_call: TRBV7-2

cdr3_aa: CASSYDRVVRNQPQHF
cdr3_nt: TGTGCCAGCAGTTACGACAGGGTGGTACGCAATCAGCCCCAGCATTTT
j_call: TRBJ1-5
clone_size: NA
d_call: TRBD1
v_call: TRBV6-2/TRBV6-3